A selection of T cell receptor beta chains follows, all from one sample in a study of shared clonotypes between healthy human individuals. Sequenced by immunoSEQ multiplex PCR; TCRdb stores in-frame clones only, minus some. In the table there are 2 million to 2.5 million clones, about 92% of which are singletons. Sequenced material: naive CD8+ T cells from PBMCs. Source of these receptors: a man younger than 35 in good health. Some clones in this sample may be carry-over from other donors' samples. Each CDR3 is given with its conserved first and last residue. The D gene is left open where the match is weak. Rows give clone size only sometimes, using once, few, many, or a class for an expanded clone.

CDR3nt	CDR3aa	v_gene	j_gene	abundance	d_gene
TGTGCCAGCAGCGCACGGTGGCCAGATACGCAGTATTTT	CASSARWPDTQYF	TRBV11-3	TRBJ2-3	NA	NA
TGTGCCAGCAGTACCTTTCGGGACAGGGATAGCAATCAGCCCCAGCATTTT	CASSTFRDRDSNQPQHF	TRBV28	TRBJ1-5	NA	TRBD1
TGTGCCAGCAGTATAAGGGGCGGGGAGCTGTTTTTT	CASSIRGGELFF	TRBV2	TRBJ2-2	few	NA
TGTGCCAGCAGCCAAGAAGGGGAGGGAGCTAACTATGGCTACACCTTC	CASSQEGEGANYGYTF	TRBV4-2	TRBJ1-2	NA	NA
TGTGCCAGCAGCTTACGGACAGGAGTATACAATGAGCAGTTCTTC	CASSLRTGVYNEQFF	TRBV7-9	TRBJ2-1	NA	TRBD1
TGTGCCAGCAGCGTAGGAAGGGACAGAAAAGAGACCCAGTACTTC	CASSVGRDRKETQYF	TRBV9	TRBJ2-5	NA	TRBD1
TGTGCCTCGAGGACGGGAGTTCCAGATACGCAGTATTTT	CASRTGVPDTQYF	TRBV30	TRBJ2-3	NA	NA
TGTGCCAGCGGGACAGGGACCGGATACGAGCAGTACTTC	CASGTGTGYEQYF	TRBV27	TRBJ2-7	NA	TRBD1
TGTGCCAGCAGCCCATCCTCCCCCCCGGTTGGGAATGAGCAGTTCTTC	CASSPSSPPVGNEQFF	TRBV9	TRBJ2-1	NA	NA
TGTGCCAGTAGCGGGCAGCAAGCTTTCTTT	CASSGQQAFF	TRBV19	TRBJ1-1	NA	NA
TGTGCCAGCAGCTTGAAACCGAATCAGCCCCAGCATTTT	CASSLKPNQPQHF	TRBV5-6	TRBJ1-5	once	NA
TGTGCCAGCAGCTTAGGCGGGGTATGGACCTACAATGAGCAGTTCTTC	CASSLGGVWTYNEQFF	TRBV7-9	TRBJ2-1	NA	NA
TGTGCCAGCAGCTCGACAGGGGGCTTGGTACTCTATGGCTACACCTTC	CASSSTGGLVLYGYTF	TRBV7-9	TRBJ1-2	once	TRBD1
TGTGCCAGCACCCGACTAGCGGGAGTGAACAATGAGCAGTTCTTC	CASTRLAGVNNEQFF	TRBV27	TRBJ2-1	NA	TRBD2
TGTGCCAGCTCCCCCTCAACGGGAGGGCCCTACAATGAGCAGTTCTTC	CASSPSTGGPYNEQFF	TRBV5-4	TRBJ2-1	NA	TRBD2
TGCGCCAGCAGCCAAACAGGGCTGGGGACCCAGTACTTC	CASSQTGLGTQYF	TRBV4-1	TRBJ2-5	NA	NA
TGTGCCAGCAGTTCTCCGTTTCGGGGGAATGAAAAACTGTTTTTT	CASSSPFRGNEKLFF	TRBV28	TRBJ1-4	NA	NA
TGTGCCAGCAGTTTCGTCGGGGGGAAGGAGACCCAGTACTTC	CASSFVGGKETQYF	TRBV27	TRBJ2-5	NA	TRBD2
TGTGCCAGCAGCTTTGGGACTAGCGCGGGTGAGCAGTTCTTC	CASSFGTSAGEQFF	TRBV7-6	TRBJ2-1	once	TRBD2
TGTGCCAGTAGACCCCAGGACTACCGTAGTGAAAAACTGTTTTTT	CASRPQDYRSEKLFF	TRBV19	TRBJ1-4	NA	NA
TGCGCCAGCAGTGATAGGGGCGGGAGGGCCGTCTATGAGCAGTTCTTC	CASSDRGGRAVYEQFF	TRBV10-2	TRBJ2-1	NA	TRBD2
TGTGCCAGCAGTCCGAACCGTGGGACAGGGAACGGAAACACCATATATTTT	CASSPNRGTGNGNTIYF	TRBV28	TRBJ1-3	NA	TRBD1
TGTGCCAGCAGCTTCCCCGACGGGGGGGTGGGCTCCTACGAGCAGTACTTC	CASSFPDGGVGSYEQYF	TRBV11-2	TRBJ2-7	NA	TRBD2
TGCGCCAGCAGCCAAACCCCGGGACAGGGGGAAAAACTGTTTTTT	CASSQTPGQGEKLFF	TRBV4-1	TRBJ1-4	NA	TRBD1
TGTGCCAGCAGCATAACTAGCGGGAGTCTAGATGAGCAGTTCTTC	CASSITSGSLDEQFF	TRBV5-4	TRBJ2-1	NA	TRBD2
TGTGCCAGCAGCCCGGGACGGGGGCCGGGGGAGACCCAGTACTTC	CASSPGRGPGETQYF	TRBV11-3	TRBJ2-5	NA	NA
TGTGCCAGCAGCCGCGGGTATACCTACGAGCAGTACTTC	CASSRGYTYEQYF	TRBV5-5	TRBJ2-7	NA	NA
TGTGCCAGCAGCTTGGGCCGGCAGGGAAGGACTGAAGCTTTCTTT	CASSLGRQGRTEAFF	TRBV5-6	TRBJ1-1	NA	NA
TGTGCCAGCAGCCCCACACCTCCGGGACATCCCCCCCATAACTATGGCTACACCTTC	CASSPTPPGHPPHNYGYTF	TRBV7-9	TRBJ1-2	NA	NA
TGTGCCAGCAGTTCCGGGACTACCTTCGCAGATACGCAGTATTTT	CASSSGTTFADTQYF	TRBV2	TRBJ2-3	NA	TRBD2
TGTGCCAGCAGTTTGGTACAGCCCTACGAGCAGTACTTC	CASSLVQPYEQYF	TRBV27	TRBJ2-7	NA	NA
TGTGCCAGCAGCACATCCTCGGGAGGGGAGAAGACTGAAGCTTTCTTT	CASSTSSGGEKTEAFF	TRBV13	TRBJ1-1	NA	NA
TGCGCCAGCAGTATCCAGGACTTC	CASSIQDF	TRBV10-1	TRBJ2-5	NA	NA
TGTGCCAGCAGCTCCCGGGACAGTGTTTCCTCTGGGGCCAACGTCCTGACTTTC	CASSSRDSVSSGANVLTF	TRBV7-9	TRBJ2-6	NA	TRBD1
TGTGCCAGCAGCTCGGGTAGGCCAGGCTCCTACGAGCAGTACTTC	CASSSGRPGSYEQYF	TRBV7-8	TRBJ2-7	NA	NA
TGTGCCAGCAGCGGTGGTGGACGCTGGAACACCATATATTTT	CASSGGGRWNTIYF	TRBV9	TRBJ1-3	NA	NA
TGTGCCAGTGACAGTTATAGCAATCAGCCCCAGCATTTT	CASDSYSNQPQHF	TRBV19	TRBJ1-5	NA	NA
TGTGCCAGCAGCCTCCGACAGGGGGCTGACTATGGCTACACCTTC	CASSLRQGADYGYTF	TRBV7-6	TRBJ1-2	NA	TRBD1
TGTGCCAGCAGTGAAACGGGACAGGGGGCCTACGAGCAGTACTTC	CASSETGQGAYEQYF	TRBV2	TRBJ2-7	NA	TRBD1
TGTGCCACCAGCGATAACAGGGTGACGTACATTCAGTACTTC	CATSDNRVTYIQYF	TRBV15	TRBJ2-4	NA	NA
TGTGCCAGCAGCCCGGTGAGGGGGCTCGGGACCCAGTACTTC	CASSPVRGLGTQYF	TRBV28	TRBJ2-5	NA	TRBD1
TGTGCCAGCAGTTTATCCCGACGGCTATTCACAGATACGCAGTATTTT	CASSLSRRLFTDTQYF	TRBV27	TRBJ2-3	NA	NA